This TCR beta chain was profiled in a study of blood T cell repertoires in COVID-19. The wider study: Spain, Italy and the United States supplied samples that represented acute and convalescent COVID-19. Sources were T cells, B-cell-depleted T cells, or PBMCs; the material itself was cDNA or gDNA.

In the original workflow: Using reference gene primer amplification, nucleated cell counts were estimated. Clones were read by immunoSEQ multiplex PCR, and TCRdb kept only the in-frame ones, dropping some. V, J and clone size are taken as reported in that table, and D and trimming were inferred from the DNA itself. This sample yields some 200,000 clones, of which around four fifths are seen a single time; approximately 15% belongs to the top ten. This CDR3 is 16 amino acids long. The V segment lost 0 bases and the J segment 5 bases; nucleotides outside the gene matches: 6. CDR1 and CDR2 (germline): LGHNA, YNFKEQ.

The clonotype was recovered from a man between 25 and 39 years old with active or convalescent COVID-19. The gene calls are TRBV4-2 and TRBJ2-5; 10 bases line up with TRBD1. Material for sequencing was peripheral blood. Here the CDR3 DNA reads TGTGCCAGCAGCCAAGAAAGAGGGACAGGGGAGGAGACCCAGTACTTC. Its protein product is CASSQERGTGEETQYF.